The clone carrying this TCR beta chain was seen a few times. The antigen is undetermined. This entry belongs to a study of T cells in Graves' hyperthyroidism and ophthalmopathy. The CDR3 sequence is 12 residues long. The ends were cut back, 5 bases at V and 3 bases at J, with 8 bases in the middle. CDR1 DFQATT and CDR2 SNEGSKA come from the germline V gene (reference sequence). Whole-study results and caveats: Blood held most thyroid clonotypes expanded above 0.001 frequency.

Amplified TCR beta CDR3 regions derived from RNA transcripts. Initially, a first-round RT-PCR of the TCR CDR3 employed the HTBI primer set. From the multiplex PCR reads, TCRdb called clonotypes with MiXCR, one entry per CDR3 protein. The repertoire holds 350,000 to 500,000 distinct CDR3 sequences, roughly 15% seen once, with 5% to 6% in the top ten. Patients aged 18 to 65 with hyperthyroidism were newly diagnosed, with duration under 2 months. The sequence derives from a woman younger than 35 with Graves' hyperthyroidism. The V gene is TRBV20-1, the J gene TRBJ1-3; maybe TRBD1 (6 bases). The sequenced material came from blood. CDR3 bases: TGCAGTGCTGAGGACAGTGGAAACACCATATATTTT. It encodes CSAEDSGNTIYF.